This T cell receptor beta chain was sequenced during a study of vaccination and CD4 T cells after COVID-19. Across the study: Post-vaccination specimens were collected at a median of roughly 68 days following dose two (range 14 to 241).

Cultured CD4+ T cell DNA underwent sequencing with the Oncomine TCR Beta short-read assay. TCRdb re-called the PCR reads with MiXCR, one entry per CDR3 protein. Here the sample spans fewer than 20,000 distinct CDR3 sequences, 70% to 80% being singletons. Treatment given: approximately nine-day PBMC culture with coronavirus spike peptide pools or control peptides (ViraFEST assay). This clonotype was detected once. Its antigen is as yet unknown. The CDR3 extends over 14 amino acids. Trimming cost V 2 bases and J 3 bases, with 11 bases left between them. Germline assignment: CDR1 SGHTA and CDR2 FQGNSA. The specimen was CD4+ T cells from blood, cultured in vitro. The receptor's source is a human donor who had recovered from COVID-19. V gene TRBV7-2 combines with J gene TRBJ2-7; a possible D gene is TRBD2 (5 bases). CDR3 amino acids: CASSLSLAGYEQYF. CDR3 nucleotide sequence: TGTGCCAGCAGCTTATCCCTGGCGGGCTACGAGCAGTACTTC.